This T cell receptor (beta chain) came from a study of PD-1 and CTLA-4 blockade in melanoma. The protocol was immunoSEQ multiplex PCR, while the TCRdb copy is restricted to in-frame clones and leaves out a portion. The sample holds 32,000 or so clones, around nine tenths seen once. The source of this sequence is a human donor with melanoma. The source was CD8+ T cells from peripheral blood, collected before anti-PD-1 treatment.

The CDR3 DNA is TGTGCAAGTCGCTCGCTATGGAGGGTAAGGGGAAACACCATATATTTT. It is translated as CASRSLWRVRGNTIYF. The chain recombines TRBV12-2 with TRBJ1-3. TRBV12-2 corresponds to a pseudogene. This CDR3 region has 16 residues.